This TCR beta chain derives from a study of blood T cell repertoires in COVID-19. For the study at large: The United States, Italy and Spain supplied acute and convalescent COVID-19 samples. T cells, B-cell-depleted T cells, or PBMCs supplied cDNA or gDNA.

This clone occurred a few times. As handled by the study authors: Reference gene primer amplification gave estimated nucleated cell counts. The protocol was immunoSEQ multiplex PCR, while the TCRdb copy is restricted to in-frame clones and leaves out a portion. The V and J calls and clone size were taken over from that table, and D and trimming were inferred from the DNA. Of tens of thousands of clones listed, 70% to 80% are singletons. Germline V gene sequence: CDR1 SGHRS, CDR2 YFSETQ. CDR3 length equals 15 residues. Trimming shortened V by 4 bases and J by 4 bases, and 15 bases separated the two germline ends.

The V gene is TRBV5-1, the J gene TRBJ1-3, with D possibly being TRBD1 (6 bases). This TCR was sampled from a man between 65 and 80 years old with acute or convalescent COVID-19. Sequencing was carried out using peripheral blood. CDR3 sequence: CASSPGVHSGNTIYF. Here the CDR3 DNA reads TGCGCCAGCAGCCCAGGGGTTCACTCCGGAAACACCATATATTTT. Variable domain in full (rest from reference TRBV5-1 and TRBJ1-3): KAGVTQTPRYLIKTRGQQVTLSCSPISGHRSVSWYQQTPGQGLQFLFEYFSETQRNKGNFPGRFSGRQFSNSRSEMNVSTLELGDSALYLCASSPGVHSGNTIYFGEGSWLTVV.